This TCR beta chain was captured by sequencing in a study of CD8+ T cells in alopecia areata. In germline, CDR1 is ENHRY, CDR2 SYGVKD. Trimming removed 11 bases from V and 2 bases from J, with 13 bases in between. The CDR3 has 12 amino acids. Extracted from the samples, RNA was reverse transcribed into cDNA to serve as the sequencing template. Method: immunoSEQ multiplex PCR; TCRdb's copy keeps in-frame clones and lacks some. The data contain about 64,000 clones, about 44% of them seen just once; the ten biggest clones take up roughly 51%. The rearrangement uses TRBV10-3 and TRBJ2-7; tentatively, D is TRBD1 or TRBD2 (5 bases each). This clonotype was obtained from a human donor with alopecia areata. The sequenced sample consisted of NKG2D-low CD8+ T cells sorted from blood. The CDR3 coding sequence is TGTGCCGCCGGGGACCCGACCTACGAGCAGTACTTC. Translating it yields CAAGDPTYEQYF.